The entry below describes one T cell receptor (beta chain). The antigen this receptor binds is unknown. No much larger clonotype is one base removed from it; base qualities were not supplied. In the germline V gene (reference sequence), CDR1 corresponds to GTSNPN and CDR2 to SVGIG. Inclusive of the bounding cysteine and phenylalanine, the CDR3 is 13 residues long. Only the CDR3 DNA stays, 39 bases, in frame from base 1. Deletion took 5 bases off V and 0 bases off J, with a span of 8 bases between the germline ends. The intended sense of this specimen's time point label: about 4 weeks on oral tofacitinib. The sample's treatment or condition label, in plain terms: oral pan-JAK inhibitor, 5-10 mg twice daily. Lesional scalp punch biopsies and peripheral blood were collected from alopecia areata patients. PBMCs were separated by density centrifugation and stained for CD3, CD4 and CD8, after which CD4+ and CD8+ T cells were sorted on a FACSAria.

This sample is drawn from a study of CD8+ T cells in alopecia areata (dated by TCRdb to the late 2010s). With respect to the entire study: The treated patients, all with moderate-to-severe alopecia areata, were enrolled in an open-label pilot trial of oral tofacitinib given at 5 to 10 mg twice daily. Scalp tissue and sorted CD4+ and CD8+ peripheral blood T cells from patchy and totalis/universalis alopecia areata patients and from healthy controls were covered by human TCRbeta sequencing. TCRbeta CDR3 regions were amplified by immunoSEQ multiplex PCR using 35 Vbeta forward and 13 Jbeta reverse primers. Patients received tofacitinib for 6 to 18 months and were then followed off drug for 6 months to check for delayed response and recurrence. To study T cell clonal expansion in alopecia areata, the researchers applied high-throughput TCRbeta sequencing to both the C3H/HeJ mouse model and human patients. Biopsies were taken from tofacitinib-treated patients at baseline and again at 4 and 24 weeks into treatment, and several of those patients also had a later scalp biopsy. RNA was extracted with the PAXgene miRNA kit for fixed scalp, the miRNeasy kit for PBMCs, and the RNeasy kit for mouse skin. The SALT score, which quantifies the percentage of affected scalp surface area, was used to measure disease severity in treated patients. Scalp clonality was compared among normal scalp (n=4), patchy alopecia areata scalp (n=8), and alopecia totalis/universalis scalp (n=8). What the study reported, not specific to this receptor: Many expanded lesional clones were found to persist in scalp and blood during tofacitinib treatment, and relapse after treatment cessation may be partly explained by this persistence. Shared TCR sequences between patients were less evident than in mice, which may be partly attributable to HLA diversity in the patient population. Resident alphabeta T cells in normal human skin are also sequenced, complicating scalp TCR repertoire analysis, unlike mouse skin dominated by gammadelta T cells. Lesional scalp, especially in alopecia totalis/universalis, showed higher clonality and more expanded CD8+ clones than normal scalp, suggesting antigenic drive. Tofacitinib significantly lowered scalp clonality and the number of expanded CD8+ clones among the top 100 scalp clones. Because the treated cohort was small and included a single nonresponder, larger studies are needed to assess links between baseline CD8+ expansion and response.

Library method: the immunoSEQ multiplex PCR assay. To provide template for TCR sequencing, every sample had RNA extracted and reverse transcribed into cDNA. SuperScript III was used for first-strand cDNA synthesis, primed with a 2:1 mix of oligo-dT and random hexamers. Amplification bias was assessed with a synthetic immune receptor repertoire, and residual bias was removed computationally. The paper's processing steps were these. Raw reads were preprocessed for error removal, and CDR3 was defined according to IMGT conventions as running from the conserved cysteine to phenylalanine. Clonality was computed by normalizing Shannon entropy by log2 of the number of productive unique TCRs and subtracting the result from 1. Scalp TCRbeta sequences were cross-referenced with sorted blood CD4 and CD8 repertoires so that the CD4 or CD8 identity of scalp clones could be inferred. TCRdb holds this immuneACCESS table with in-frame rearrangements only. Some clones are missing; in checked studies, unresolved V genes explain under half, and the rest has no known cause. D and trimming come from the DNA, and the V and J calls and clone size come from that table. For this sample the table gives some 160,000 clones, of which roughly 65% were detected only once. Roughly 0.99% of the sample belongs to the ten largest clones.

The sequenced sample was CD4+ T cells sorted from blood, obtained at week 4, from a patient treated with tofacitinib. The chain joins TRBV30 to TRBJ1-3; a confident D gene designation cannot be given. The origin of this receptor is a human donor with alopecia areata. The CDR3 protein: CAWAASSGNTIYF. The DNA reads TGTGCCTGGGCCGCTTCCTCTGGAAACACCATATATTTT. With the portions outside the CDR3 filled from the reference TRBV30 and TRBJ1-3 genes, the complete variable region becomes SQTIHQWPATLVQPVGSPLSLECTVEGTSNPNLYWYRQAAGRGLQLLFYSVGIGQISSEVPQNLSASRPQDRQFILSSKKLLLSDSGFYLCAWAASSGNTIYFGEGSWLTVV.